This T cell receptor beta chain was found in a study of Ad26.COV2.S vaccination and SARS-CoV-2 variants (dated by TCRdb to about 2021). With respect to the entire study: Donors in the vaccine arm were drawn from COV1001, a multicentre, randomized, double-blind, placebo-controlled phase I-IIa trial testing Ad26.COV2.S in healthy adults. Trial participants were randomized into five groups of five, in which low-dose or high-dose Ad26.COV2.S was given once or twice, or placebo was given on both occasions. Investigators remained blinded to trial group allocation during experiments and outcome assessment. TCRbeta repertoire sequencing served as the tool for gauging how specific and how broad the SARS-CoV-2-reactive T cell receptors were following Ad26.COV2.S vaccination. Ad26.COV2.S was given intramuscularly at 5x10^10 or 1x10^11 viral particles, as a single shot or as two shots 56 days apart. The TCR-sequenced set comprised roughly 30 samples: about 19 Ad26.COV2.S vaccine recipients, 5 placebo recipients and 8 SARS-CoV-2 convalescent individuals. Points the paper makes about the study in general: The study was not powered to compare responses between vaccine doses or regimens. It was noted by the authors that total T cell responses may have been underestimated by the TCR breadth and depth analyses. Ad26.COV2.S recipients had higher spike-specific TCR breadth than placebo recipients (P = 0.0014). Substantial breadth of spike-specific CD8+ and CD4+ T cell responses was reported after vaccination. Vaccine and placebo recipients had comparable non-spike TCR breadth, which fits with the vaccine containing only spike.

In light of the paper, this sample's treatment or condition label describes: 19 received Ad26.COV2.S at low or high dose, single or two shots; about 5 received placebo; per-sample allocation not given. Repertoires of vaccine and placebo recipients were sequenced from samples collected on day 63 after the first injection. In Cohort 1b, 20 to 25 adults aged 18-55 years were enrolled at a single site in Boston, USA, between 29 July and 7 August 2020. Ad26.COV2.S consisted of a replication-incompetent adenovirus type 26 vector by which a prefusion-stabilized SARS-CoV-2 spike protein from the original Wuhan strain was expressed. Note on this clone: This clone's antigen is unknown. No much larger clonotype is one base removed from it; base qualities were not supplied.

The immunoSEQ Assay was used to sequence TCRbeta CDR3 regions. After extraction, genomic DNA underwent amplification by bias-controlled multiplex PCR, followed by high-throughput sequencing. From the authors' description of their analysis: To quantify the absolute abundance of every unique TCRbeta CDR3 region, sequences were collapsed and filtered. Usable DNA was measured by amplifying reference genes present in all nucleated cells, and TCRbeta template counts were normalized to that usable DNA to estimate T cell fraction. Repertoire TCRs were annotated as SARS-CoV-2-specific when V gene, CDR3 amino acid sequence and J gene were exactly matched to a known reactive TCR set. MIRA supplied the reference SARS-CoV-2 TCR set, which was filtered for enrichment in COVID-19-positive ImmuneCODE repertoires so that public or cross-reactive TCRs were removed. Drawing on the MIRA antigens, annotated TCRs were analysed further at the level of specific ORF or position within ORF. Breadth was defined as annotated unique rearrangements over total unique productive rearrangements; depth was the summed frequency of those rearrangements. TCR breadth was compared between groups using two-sided Wilcoxon rank-sum tests. Not all clones reach the TCRdb copy of this immuneACCESS table, which keeps in-frame sequences only. Checked studies attribute under half of the gap to unresolved V genes and leave the rest unexplained. V and J calls and clone size come straight from that table; D and trimming were deduced from the DNA. The sample profile shows about half a million clones; 89% of them were found once. The ten largest clonotypes hold 1.5% to 2% of the sample.

Inclusive of the bounding cysteine and phenylalanine, the CDR3 is 15 residues long. This entry keeps only the CDR3 DNA: 45 bases, framed from base 1. The germline V gene (reference sequence) supplies CDR1 SGHNT and CDR2 YYREEE. V and J lose 2 bases and 3 bases, and a span of 12 bases separates them. The material sequenced was peripheral blood, taken in a trial of Ad26.COV2.S vaccine versus placebo. The chain uses TRBV5-4 and TRBJ2-1, with no confidently assigned D gene. The receptor was derived from a person aged 18-65 years who received the Ad26.COV2.S COVID-19 vaccine or a placebo. The CDR3 corresponds to CASSFGGPLYNEQFF. The sequenced DNA is TGTGCCAGCAGCTTCGGCGGCCCACTCTACAATGAGCAGTTCTTC.